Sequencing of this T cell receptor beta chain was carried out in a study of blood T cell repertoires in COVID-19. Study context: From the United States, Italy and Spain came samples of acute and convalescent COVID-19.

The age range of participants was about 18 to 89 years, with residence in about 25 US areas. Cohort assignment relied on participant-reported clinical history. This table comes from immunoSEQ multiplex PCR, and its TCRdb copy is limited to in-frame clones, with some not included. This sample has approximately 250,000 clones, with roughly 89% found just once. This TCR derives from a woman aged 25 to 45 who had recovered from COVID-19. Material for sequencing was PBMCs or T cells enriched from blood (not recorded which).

The CDR3 coding sequence is TGTGCCAGCAGCTTTGAGGGTTTAAAGCAGTTCTTC. This sequence encodes CASSFEGLKQFF. The chain links TRBV5-8 to TRBJ2-1; D is possibly TRBD2 (5 bases). The CDR3 is 12 amino acids. Per germline, CDR1 SGHTS and CDR2 YDEGEE. The ends were cut back, 2 bases at V and 11 bases at J, with 11 bases in the middle.